These 7 T cell receptor beta chains came from one sample sequenced in a study of shared clonotypes between healthy human individuals. The repertoire was sequenced with immunoSEQ multiplex PCR; TCRdb's copy has only in-frame clones and lacks some. The sample has 2 million to 2.5 million clones, 80% to 95% seen once. Sequences were obtained from naive CD4+ T cells from PBMCs. Subset indicated: CD45RA+ positively selected. The receptors here all came from a man aged 18 to 29 in good health. Some clones in this sample may be carry-over from other donors' samples.

The V and J genes are TRBV5-1 and TRBJ1-2; a weak D match, TRBD1 (6 bases). The CDR3 loop spans 15 amino acids. V was clipped by 1 base and J by 6 bases, with 16 bases between them. The germline V gene encodes CDR1 SGHRS and CDR2 YFSETQ. Written as DNA, the CDR3 is TGCGCCAGCAGCTTGTTAGGAGGGAAGGGGGATGGCTACACCTTC. Amino acid sequence: CASSLLGGKGDGYTF.

The rearrangement links TRBV30 to TRBJ1-4, with a weak D call TRBD1 (5 bases). The germline V and J ends were trimmed by 1 base and 8 bases, with 14 bases remaining between them. The CDR3 has 14 residues. Germline CDR1 and CDR2: GTSNPN and SVGIG (reference sequence). In nucleotides, the CDR3 is TGTGCCTGGAGTGGACAGCTGACGTACGAAAAACTGTTTTTT. As protein: CAWSGQLTYEKLFF.

DNA of the CDR3: TGTGCCATCAGTGGTACTAGCGGGGATACCTACGAGCAGTACTTC. Its protein is CAISGTSGDTYEQYF. This chain links TRBV10-3 with TRBJ2-7; 10 bases align to TRBD2. From germline, CDR1 is ENHRY and CDR2 SYGVKD. J gave up 2 bases and V 4 bases, and 5 bases lay outside the gene matches. The CDR3 runs 15 residues.

This sequence joins TRBV4-3 and TRBJ2-2; 7 positions match TRBD2. The germline V gene encodes CDR1 LGHNA and CDR2 YSLEER. J was trimmed by 7 bases and V by 0 bases; bases with no gene match: 14. CDR3 length equals 18 residues. The CDR3 coding sequence is TGCGCCAGCAGCCAAGATCAGCGGCTAGCGGTCCCTCGCGGGGAGCTGTTTTTT. Translating gives CASSQDQRLAVPRGELFF.

As for this clone: Other DNA sequences in the sample encode the same CDR3. The chain links TRBV6-1 to TRBJ1-2, with D perhaps matching TRBD1 (5 bases). This CDR3 has 13 amino acids. Germline V lookup: CDR1 MNHNS, CDR2 SASEGT. Trimming pared 1 base from V and 5 bases from J, leaving 8 bases between. The CDR3: CASSEGAGYGYTF. CDR3 DNA sequence: TGTGCCAGCAGTGAAGGGGCAGGGTATGGCTACACCTTC.

V usage is TRBV5-1 and J usage is TRBJ2-1; maybe TRBD2 (5 bases). The germline V gene has CDR1 SGHRS and CDR2 YFSETQ. V lost 2 bases and J lost 6, with 12 bases in between. The CDR3 is made up of 14 amino acids. The CDR3 sequence is CASSLSGILNEQFF. The CDR3, as DNA: TGCGCCAGCAGCTTATCCGGGATCCTCAATGAGCAGTTCTTC.

The chain joins TRBV19 to TRBJ1-5, with D perhaps TRBD1 (6 bases). The V end was cut by 5 bases, the J end by 5 bases, with 16 bases between. The germline V gene encodes CDR1 LNHDA and CDR2 SQIVND (reference sequence). The CDR3 has 15 amino acids. CDR3 protein: CASSPRDKGDQPQHF. CDR3 bases: TGTGCCAGTAGTCCACGGGACAAGGGGGATCAGCCCCAGCATTTT.